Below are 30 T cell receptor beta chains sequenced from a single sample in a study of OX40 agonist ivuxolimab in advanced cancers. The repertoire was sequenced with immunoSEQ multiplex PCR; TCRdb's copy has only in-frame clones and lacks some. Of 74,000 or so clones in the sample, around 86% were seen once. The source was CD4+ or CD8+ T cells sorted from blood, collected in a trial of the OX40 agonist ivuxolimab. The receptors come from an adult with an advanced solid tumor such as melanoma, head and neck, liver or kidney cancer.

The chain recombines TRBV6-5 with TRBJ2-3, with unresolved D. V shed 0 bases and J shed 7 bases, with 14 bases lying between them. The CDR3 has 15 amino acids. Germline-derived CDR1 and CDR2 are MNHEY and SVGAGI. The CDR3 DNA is TGTGCCAGCAGTTACTCGTTCCGCTTAGTAAATACGCAGTATTTT. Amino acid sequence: CASSYSFRLVNTQYF.

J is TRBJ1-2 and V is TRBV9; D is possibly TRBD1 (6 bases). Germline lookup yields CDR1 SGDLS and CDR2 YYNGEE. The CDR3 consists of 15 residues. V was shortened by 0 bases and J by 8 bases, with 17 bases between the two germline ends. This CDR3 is CASSVDRAGVYGYTF. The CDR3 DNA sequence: TGTGCCAGCAGCGTAGACAGGGCTGGGGTGTACGGCTACACCTTC.

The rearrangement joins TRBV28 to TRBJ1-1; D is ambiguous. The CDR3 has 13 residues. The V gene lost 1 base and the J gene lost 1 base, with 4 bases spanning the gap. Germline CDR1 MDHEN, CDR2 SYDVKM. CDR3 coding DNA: TGTGCCAGCAGTTTATCACAGAACACTGAAGCTTTCTTT. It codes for CASSLSQNTEAFF.

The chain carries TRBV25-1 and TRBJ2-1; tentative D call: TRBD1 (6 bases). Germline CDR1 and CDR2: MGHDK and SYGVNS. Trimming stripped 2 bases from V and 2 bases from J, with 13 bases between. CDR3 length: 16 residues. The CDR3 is CASSENFRGTYNEQFF. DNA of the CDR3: TGTGCCAGCAGTGAAAACTTCAGGGGTACCTACAATGAGCAGTTCTTC. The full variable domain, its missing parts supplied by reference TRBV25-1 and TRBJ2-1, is EADIYQTPRYLVIGTGKKITLECSQTMGHDKMYWYQQDPGMELHLIHYSYGVNSTEKGDLSSESTVSRIRTEHFPLTLESARPSHTSQYLCASSENFRGTYNEQFFGPGTRLTVL.

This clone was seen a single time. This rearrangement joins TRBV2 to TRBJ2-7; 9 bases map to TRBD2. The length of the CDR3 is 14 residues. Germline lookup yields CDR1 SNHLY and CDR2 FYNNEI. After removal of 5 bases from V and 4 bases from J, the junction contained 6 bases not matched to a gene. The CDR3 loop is CASSLAGSGYEQYF. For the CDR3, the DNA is TGTGCCAGCAGTCTAGCGGGAAGCGGTTACGAGCAGTACTTC.

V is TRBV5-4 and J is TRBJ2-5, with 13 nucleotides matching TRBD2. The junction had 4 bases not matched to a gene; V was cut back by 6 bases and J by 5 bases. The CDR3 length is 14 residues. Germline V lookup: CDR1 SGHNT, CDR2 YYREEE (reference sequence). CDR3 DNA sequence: TGTGCCAGCAAACTAGCGGGAGGGCCGGAGACCCAGTACTTC. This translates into CASKLAGGPETQYF.

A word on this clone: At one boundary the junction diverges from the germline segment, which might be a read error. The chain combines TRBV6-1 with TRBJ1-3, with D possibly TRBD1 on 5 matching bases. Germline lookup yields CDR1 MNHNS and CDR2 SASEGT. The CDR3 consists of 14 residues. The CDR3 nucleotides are TGTGCCAGCACCAGAACGAGGACTGCGGACACTATATATTTT. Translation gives CASTRTRTADTIYF.

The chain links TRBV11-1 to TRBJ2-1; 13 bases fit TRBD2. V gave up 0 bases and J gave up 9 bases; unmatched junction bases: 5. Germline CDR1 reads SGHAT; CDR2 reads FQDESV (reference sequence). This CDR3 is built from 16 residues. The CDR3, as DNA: TGTGCCAGCAGCTTAGCCGGGACTAGCGGGACGGGTGAGCAGTTCTTC. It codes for CASSLAGTSGTGEQFF.

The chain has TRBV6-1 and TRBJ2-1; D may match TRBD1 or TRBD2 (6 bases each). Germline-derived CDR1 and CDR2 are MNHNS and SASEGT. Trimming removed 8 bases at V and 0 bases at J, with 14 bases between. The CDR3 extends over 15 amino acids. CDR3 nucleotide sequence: TGTGCCAGCGAGGGGGGTCTATTCTCCTACAATGAGCAGTTCTTC. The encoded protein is CASEGGLFSYNEQFF.

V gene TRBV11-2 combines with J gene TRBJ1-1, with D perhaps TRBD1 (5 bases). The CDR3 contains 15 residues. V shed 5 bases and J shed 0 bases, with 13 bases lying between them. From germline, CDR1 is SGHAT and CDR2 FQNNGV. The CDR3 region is CASSPRGHMNTEAFF. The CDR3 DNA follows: TGTGCCAGCAGCCCCCGGGGCCACATGAACACTGAAGCTTTCTTT.

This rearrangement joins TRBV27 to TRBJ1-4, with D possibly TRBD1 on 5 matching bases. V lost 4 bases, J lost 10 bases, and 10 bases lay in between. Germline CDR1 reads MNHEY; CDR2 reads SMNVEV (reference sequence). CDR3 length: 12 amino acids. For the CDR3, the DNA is TGTGCCAGCAGTTATGGGGGGGGAAAACTGTTTTTT. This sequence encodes CASSYGGGKLFF.

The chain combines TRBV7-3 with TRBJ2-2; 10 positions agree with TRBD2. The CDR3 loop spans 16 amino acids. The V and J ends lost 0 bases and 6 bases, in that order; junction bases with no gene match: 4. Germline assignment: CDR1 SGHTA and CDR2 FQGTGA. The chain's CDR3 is CASSLTAGGRSGELFF. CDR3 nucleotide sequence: TGTGCCAGCAGCTTAACAGCGGGAGGGAGGTCCGGGGAGCTGTTTTTT.

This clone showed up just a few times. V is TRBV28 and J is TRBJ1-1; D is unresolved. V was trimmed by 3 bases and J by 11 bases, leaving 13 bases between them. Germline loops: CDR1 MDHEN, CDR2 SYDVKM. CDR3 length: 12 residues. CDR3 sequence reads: CASSFPTRAAFF. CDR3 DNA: TGTGCCAGCAGTTTCCCGACTCGGGCGGCTTTCTTT.

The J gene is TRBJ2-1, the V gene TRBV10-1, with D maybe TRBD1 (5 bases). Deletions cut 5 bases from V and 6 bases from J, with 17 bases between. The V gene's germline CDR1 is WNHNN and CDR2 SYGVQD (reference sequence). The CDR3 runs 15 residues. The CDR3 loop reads CASSSGQRVVNEQFF. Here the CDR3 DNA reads TGCGCCAGCAGTTCAGGGCAAAGAGTCGTCAATGAGCAGTTCTTC.

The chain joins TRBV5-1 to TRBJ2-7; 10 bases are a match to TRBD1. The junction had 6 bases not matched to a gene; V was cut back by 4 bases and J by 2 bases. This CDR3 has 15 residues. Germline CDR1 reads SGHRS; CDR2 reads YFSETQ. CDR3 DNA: TGCGCCAGCAGCGTTACCGGGACAGGGGCCTACGAGCAGTACTTC. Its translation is CASSVTGTGAYEQYF.

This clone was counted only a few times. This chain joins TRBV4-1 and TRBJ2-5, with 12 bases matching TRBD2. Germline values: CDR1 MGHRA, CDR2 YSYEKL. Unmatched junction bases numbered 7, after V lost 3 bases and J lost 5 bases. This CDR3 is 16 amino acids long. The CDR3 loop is CASSQTTSGSGETQYF. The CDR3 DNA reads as TGCGCCAGCAGCCAGACGACTAGCGGGAGTGGTGAGACCCAGTACTTC.

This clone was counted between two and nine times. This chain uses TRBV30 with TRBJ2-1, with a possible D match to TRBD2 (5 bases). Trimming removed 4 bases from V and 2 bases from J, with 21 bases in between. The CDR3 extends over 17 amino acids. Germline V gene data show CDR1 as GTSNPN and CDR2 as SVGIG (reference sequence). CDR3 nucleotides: TGTGCCTGGACCGAGGACTTCCCCTACCCTACCTACAATGAGCAGTTCTTC. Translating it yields CAWTEDFPYPTYNEQFF.

In nucleotides, the CDR3 is TGTGCCAGCTCTTCGGGGACAGGGCCCTACGAGCAGTACTTC. Translation: CASSSGTGPYEQYF. The chain is built from TRBV18 and TRBJ2-7; 9 bases are a match to TRBD1. The germline CDR1 and CDR2 sequences are KGHSH and LQKENI. Unmatched junction bases numbered 5, after V lost 6 bases and J lost 2 bases. CDR3 length equals 14 residues.

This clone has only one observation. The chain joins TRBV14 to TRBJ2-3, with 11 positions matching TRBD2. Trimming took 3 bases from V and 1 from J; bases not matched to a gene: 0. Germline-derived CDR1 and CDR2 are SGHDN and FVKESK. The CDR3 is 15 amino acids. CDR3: CASSQGLAGTDTQYF. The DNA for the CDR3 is TGTGCCAGCAGCCAGGGACTAGCGGGCACAGATACGCAGTATTTT.

As DNA, the CDR3 is TGCGCCAGCTCCACGGGACTCAACAATGAGCAGTTCTTC. Translated: CASSTGLNNEQFF. The chain recombines TRBV10-1 with TRBJ2-1, with D possibly being TRBD2 (6 bases). This CDR3 is built from 13 residues. The ends were cut back, 8 bases at V and 5 bases at J, with 13 bases in the middle. CDR1 is WNHNN, CDR2 SYGVQD, per germline (reference sequence).

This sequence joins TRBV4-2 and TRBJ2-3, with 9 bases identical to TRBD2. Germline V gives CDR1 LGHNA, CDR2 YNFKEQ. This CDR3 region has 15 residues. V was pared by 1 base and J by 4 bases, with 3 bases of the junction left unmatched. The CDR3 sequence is CASSQGAGGADTQYF. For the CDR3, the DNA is TGTGCCAGCAGCCAAGGAGCGGGGGGCGCAGATACGCAGTATTTT.

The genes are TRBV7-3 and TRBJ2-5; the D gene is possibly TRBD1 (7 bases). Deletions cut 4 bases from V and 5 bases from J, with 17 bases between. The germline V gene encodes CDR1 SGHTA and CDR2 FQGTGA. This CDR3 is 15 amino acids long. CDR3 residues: CASSSHPGGRETQYF. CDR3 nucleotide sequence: TGTGCCAGCAGCTCTCACCCAGGGGGGAGGGAGACCCAGTACTTC.

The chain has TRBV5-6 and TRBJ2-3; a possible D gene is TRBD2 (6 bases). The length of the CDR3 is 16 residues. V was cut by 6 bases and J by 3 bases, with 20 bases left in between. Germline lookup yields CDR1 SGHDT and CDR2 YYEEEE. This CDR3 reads CASTPGSGRRTDTQYF. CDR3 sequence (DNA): TGTGCCAGCACCCCTGGGTCTGGGAGGAGGACAGATACGCAGTATTTT.

CDR3 region: CASSSFRGRHEQFF. In DNA form, the CDR3 reads TGTGCCAGCAGCTCCTTTAGGGGGAGGCATGAGCAGTTCTTC. The gene calls are TRBV7-9 and TRBJ2-1, with D tentatively TRBD1 or TRBD2 (6 bases each). The V and J ends lost 4 bases and 8 bases respectively, with 15 bases between them. The germline V gene has CDR1 SEHNR and CDR2 FQNEAQ (reference sequence). The length of the CDR3 is 14 residues.

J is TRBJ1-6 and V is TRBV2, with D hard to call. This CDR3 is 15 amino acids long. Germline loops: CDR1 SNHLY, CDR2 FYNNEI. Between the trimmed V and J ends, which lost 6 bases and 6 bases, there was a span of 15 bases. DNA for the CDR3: TGTGCCAGCAGATTAGAATCACAACCTAATTCACCCCTCCACTTT. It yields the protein CASRLESQPNSPLHF.

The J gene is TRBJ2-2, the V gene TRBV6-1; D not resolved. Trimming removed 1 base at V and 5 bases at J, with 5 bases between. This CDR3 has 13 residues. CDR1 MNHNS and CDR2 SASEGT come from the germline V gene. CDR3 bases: TGTGCCAGCAGTGAAGGGCAAACCGGGGAGCTGTTTTTT. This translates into CASSEGQTGELFF.

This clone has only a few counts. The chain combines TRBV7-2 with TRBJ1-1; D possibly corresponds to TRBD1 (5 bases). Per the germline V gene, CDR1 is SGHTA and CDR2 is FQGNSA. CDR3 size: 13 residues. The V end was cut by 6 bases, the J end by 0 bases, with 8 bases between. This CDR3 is CASREDMNTEAFF. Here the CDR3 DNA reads TGTGCCAGCAGGGAGGACATGAACACTGAAGCTTTCTTT.

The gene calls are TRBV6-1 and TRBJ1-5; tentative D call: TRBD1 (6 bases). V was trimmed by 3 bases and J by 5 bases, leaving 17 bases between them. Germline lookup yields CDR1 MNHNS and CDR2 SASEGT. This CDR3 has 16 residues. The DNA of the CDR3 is TGTGCCAGCAGTGAGGTTATAAGGGGGGGATATCAGCCCCAGCATTTT. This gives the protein CASSEVIRGGYQPQHF.

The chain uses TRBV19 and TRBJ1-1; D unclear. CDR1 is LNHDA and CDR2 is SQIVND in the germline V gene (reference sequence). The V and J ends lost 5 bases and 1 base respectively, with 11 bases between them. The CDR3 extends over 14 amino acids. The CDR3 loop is CASSGLVGNTEAFF. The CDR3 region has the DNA TGTGCCAGTAGTGGCTTGGTTGGGAACACTGAAGCTTTCTTT. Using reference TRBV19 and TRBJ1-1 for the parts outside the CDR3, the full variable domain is DGGITQSPKYLFRKEGQNVTLSCEQNLNHDAMYWYRQDPGQGLRLIYYSQIVNDFQKGDIAEGYSVSREKKESFPLTVTSAQKNPTAFYLCASSGLVGNTEAFFGQGTRLTVV.

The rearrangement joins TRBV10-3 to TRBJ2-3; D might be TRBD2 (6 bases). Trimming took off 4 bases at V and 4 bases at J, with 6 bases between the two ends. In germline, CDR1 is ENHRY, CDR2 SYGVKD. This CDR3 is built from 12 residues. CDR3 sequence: CAISGDSDTQYF. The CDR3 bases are TGTGCCATCAGTGGGGACTCAGATACGCAGTATTTT.